The source of this TCR beta chain is a study of PD-1 blockade in classical Hodgkin lymphoma. Every patient had relapsed following autologous stem cell transplantation, and cohorts differed in brentuximab vedotin exposure. Under best response, outcomes were complete response, partial response or progressive disease. This table comes from immunoSEQ multiplex PCR, and its TCRdb copy is limited to in-frame clones, with some not included. The table has about 46,000 clones, around 80% seen once. The receptor's source is a human donor with classical Hodgkin lymphoma. The sequences come from peripheral blood mononuclear cells (PBMCs), collected before the second cycle of nivolumab.

CDR3 nucleotide sequence: TGTGCCAGCAGCGTAGGTGCGGGAGGGCCCACAGATACGCAGTATTTT. It is translated as CASSVGAGGPTDTQYF. The chain couples TRBV9 to TRBJ2-3; 9 nucleotides match TRBD2. This CDR3 has 16 amino acids. Germline V lookup: CDR1 SGDLS, CDR2 YYNGEE. Unmatched junction bases numbered 4, after V lost 0 bases and J lost 2 bases. The whole variable domain, remainder taken from reference TRBV9 and TRBJ2-3, is DSGVTQTPKHLITATGQRVTLRCSPRSGDLSVYWYQQSLDQGLQFLIQYYNGEERAKGNILERFSAQQFPDLHSELNLSSLELGDSALYFCASSVGAGGPTDTQYFGPGTRLTVL.